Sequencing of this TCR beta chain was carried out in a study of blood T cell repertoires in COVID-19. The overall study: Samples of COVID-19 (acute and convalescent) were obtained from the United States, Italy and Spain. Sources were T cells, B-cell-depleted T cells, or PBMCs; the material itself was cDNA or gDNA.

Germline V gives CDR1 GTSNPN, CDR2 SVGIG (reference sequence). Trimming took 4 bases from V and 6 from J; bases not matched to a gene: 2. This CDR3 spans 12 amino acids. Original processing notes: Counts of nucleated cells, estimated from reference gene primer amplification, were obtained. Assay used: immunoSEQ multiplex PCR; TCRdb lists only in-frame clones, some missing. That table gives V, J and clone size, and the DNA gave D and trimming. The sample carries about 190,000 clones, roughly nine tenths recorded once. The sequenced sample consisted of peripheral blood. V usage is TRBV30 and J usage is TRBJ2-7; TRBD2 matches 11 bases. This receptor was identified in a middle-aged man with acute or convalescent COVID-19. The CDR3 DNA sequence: TGTGCCTGGACTAGCGGGGGGTTCGAGCAGTACTTC. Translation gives CAWTSGGFEQYF.